This T cell receptor beta chain was sequenced in a study of CD8 T cells in ankylosing spondylitis. 5'-RACE, quantitative and with molecular barcodes, yielded the TCR beta libraries. MiXCR, run by TCRdb on the 5' RACE reads, gives a single entry per CDR3 protein. The sample holds roughly 230,000 distinct CDR3 sequences, 8% to 11% seen once. Study-wide results and limits: Within matched ankylosing spondylitis synovial fluid, disease-linked clones were reportedly significantly enriched. A TCR beta motif of 8 or 9 highly homologous variants appeared characteristic of ankylosing spondylitis blood. Some motif variants were previously reported in reactive arthritis synovial fluid and blood.

This clonotype was counted at least ten times. Its antigen is unknown. Sequence at one end of the junction differs from germline and may be a read error. Source material: blood, either unsorted or a sorted T cell fraction (not recorded which). This clonotype was obtained from a male donor with ankylosing spondylitis or in good health (not recorded which).

CDR3 sequence (DNA): TGTGCCAGCAGCTCCGGGACAGGGTCCTACGAGCAGTACTTC. Translating gives CASSSGTGSYEQYF. This chain connects TRBV5-1 to TRBJ2-7, with 9 bases aligning to TRBD1. Germline CDR1 reads SGHRS; CDR2 reads YFSETQ. This CDR3 is built from 14 residues.